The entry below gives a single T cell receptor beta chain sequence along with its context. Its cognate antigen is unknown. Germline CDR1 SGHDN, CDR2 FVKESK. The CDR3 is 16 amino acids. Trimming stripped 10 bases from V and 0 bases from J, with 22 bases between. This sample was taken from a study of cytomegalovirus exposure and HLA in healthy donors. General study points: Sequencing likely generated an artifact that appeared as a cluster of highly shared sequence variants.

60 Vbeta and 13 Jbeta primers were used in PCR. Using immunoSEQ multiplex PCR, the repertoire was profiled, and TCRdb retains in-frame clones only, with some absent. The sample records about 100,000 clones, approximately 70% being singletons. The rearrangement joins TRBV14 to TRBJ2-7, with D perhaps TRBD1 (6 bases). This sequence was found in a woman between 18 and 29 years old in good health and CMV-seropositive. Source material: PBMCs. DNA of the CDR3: TGTGCCATAAGGACAGACAGTGACAAAAGCTCCTACGAGCAGTACTTC. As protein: CAIRTDSDKSSYEQYF.